This T cell receptor (beta chain) came from a study of cytomegalovirus exposure and HLA in healthy donors. On this clone: Its cognate antigen is unknown.

Primers for the PCR totalled 60 Vbeta and 13 Jbeta. TCRdb's table, derived via immunoSEQ multiplex PCR, lists solely in-frame clones and lacks some. The repertoire has about 200,000 clones, approximately 78% of them found once; the top ten carry 2.7%. The length of the CDR3 is 14 residues. The V end was cut by 0 bases, the J end by 0 bases, with 7 bases between. The germline CDR1 and CDR2 sequences are SGDLS and YYNGEE. Study-level points and caveats: Researchers reported in a later analysis that common viral pathogens appeared linked to several top clusters. Earlier results showed most TCR beta V segments being productive about 87% or about 30% of the time.

The receptor's source is a woman aged 40 to 49 in good health and CMV-seronegative. The specimen sequenced was PBMCs. The chain is built from TRBV9 and TRBJ2-7; D is unresolved. CDR3 amino acids: CASSVAPSSYEQYF. The DNA of the CDR3 is TGTGCCAGCAGCGTAGCCCCCAGCTCCTACGAGCAGTACTTC.